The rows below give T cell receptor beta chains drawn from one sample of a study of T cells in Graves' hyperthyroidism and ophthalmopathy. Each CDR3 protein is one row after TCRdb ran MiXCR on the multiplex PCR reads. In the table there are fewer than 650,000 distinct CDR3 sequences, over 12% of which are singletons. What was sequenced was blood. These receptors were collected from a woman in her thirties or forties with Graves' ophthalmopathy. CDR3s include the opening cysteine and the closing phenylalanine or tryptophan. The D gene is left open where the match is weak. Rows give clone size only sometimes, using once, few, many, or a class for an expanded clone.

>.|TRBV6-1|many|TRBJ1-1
CASSEPATELEAFF
TGTGCCAGCAGTGAACCCGCGACAGAGCTTGAAGCTTTCTTT
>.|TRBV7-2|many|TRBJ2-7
CASSLSVAYEQYF
TGTGCCAGCAGCTTGTCCGTTGCCTACGAGCAGTACTTC
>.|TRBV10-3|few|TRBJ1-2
CAISAQGQEIYGYTF
TGTGCCATCAGTGCCCAGGGGCAGGAGATCTATGGCTACACCTTC
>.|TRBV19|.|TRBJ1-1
CASSILGTGEAFF
TGTGCCAGTAGTATCCTCGGCACAGGGGAAGCTTTCTTT
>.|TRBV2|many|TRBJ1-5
CASSPWDLGYQPQHF
TGTGCCAGCAGCCCATGGGACCTGGGGTATCAGCCCCAGCATTTT
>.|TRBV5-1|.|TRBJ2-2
CASSFPLTQGKPFTGELFF
TGCGCCAGCAGCTTCCCGTTGACACAGGGCAAGCCTTTTACCGGGGAGCTGTTTTTT
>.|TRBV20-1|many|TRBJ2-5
CSAASGLVQETQYF
TGCAGTGCGGCCAGCGGACTCGTACAAGAGACCCAGTACTTC
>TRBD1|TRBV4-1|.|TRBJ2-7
CASSLGPTGGFYEQYF
TGCGCCAGCAGCCTGGGACCGACAGGGGGCTTCTACGAGCAGTACTTC
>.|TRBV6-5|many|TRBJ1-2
CASSYSRAAYYGYTF
TGTGCCAGCAGTTACTCGAGGGCCGCCTACTATGGCTACACCTTC
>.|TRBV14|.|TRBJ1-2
CASSQDEQDGYTF
TGTGCCAGCAGCCAAGACGAACAGGATGGCTACACCTTC
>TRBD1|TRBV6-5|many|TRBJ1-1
CASSWGRGTEAFF
TGTGCCAGCAGTTGGGGCAGGGGGACTGAAGCTTTCTTT
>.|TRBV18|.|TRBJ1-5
CASSPPGTTNQPQHF
TGTGCCAGCTCACCACCGGGGACTACTAATCAGCCCCAGCATTTT
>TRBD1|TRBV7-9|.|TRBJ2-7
CASSLAPDRVGEQYF
TGTGCCAGCAGCTTAGCGCCGGACAGGGTCGGGGAGCAGTACTTC
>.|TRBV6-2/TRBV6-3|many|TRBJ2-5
CASSFVGTEETQYF
TGTGCCAGCAGTTTCGTCGGGACGGAAGAGACCCAGTACTTC
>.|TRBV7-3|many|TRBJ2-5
CASSRQSGETQYF
TGTGCCAGCAGCCGACAGTCAGGGGAGACCCAGTACTTC
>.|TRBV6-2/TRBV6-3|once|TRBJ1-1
CASSTFGGADTEAFF
TGTGCCAGCAGCACCTTCGGGGGTGCGGACACTGAAGCTTTCTTT
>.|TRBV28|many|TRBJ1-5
CASSYRASNQPQHF
TGTGCCAGCAGTTACAGGGCTAGCAATCAGCCCCAGCATTTT
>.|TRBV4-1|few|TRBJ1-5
CASSPRDSNQPQHF
TGCGCCAGCAGCCCTAGAGATAGCAATCAGCCCCAGCATTTT
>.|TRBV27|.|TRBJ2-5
CASSYGMYQETQYF
TGTGCCAGCAGTTATGGCATGTATCAAGAGACCCAGTACTTC
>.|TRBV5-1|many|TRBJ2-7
CASRLQGGEQYF
TGCGCCAGCAGATTACAGGGTGGCGAGCAGTACTTC
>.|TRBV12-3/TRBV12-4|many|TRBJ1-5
CASSLQSLTHGQPQHF
TGTGCCAGCAGTTTACAGTCTTTGACCCACGGTCAGCCCCAGCATTTT
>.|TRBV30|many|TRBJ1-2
CAWRPLSYGYTF
TGTGCCTGGAGGCCCCTATCCTATGGCTACACCTTC
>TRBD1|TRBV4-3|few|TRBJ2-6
CASSQDTNRGGGANVLTF
TGCGCCAGCAGCCAAGATACCAACAGGGGCGGCGGGGCCAACGTCCTGACTTTC
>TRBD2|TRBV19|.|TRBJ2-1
CASSITLTSGYNEQFF
TGTGCCAGTAGTATAACCCTTACTAGCGGCTACAATGAGCAGTTCTTC
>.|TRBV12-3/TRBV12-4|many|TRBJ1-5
CASSEGGEQPQHF
TGTGCCAGCAGTGAGGGTGGGGAACAGCCCCAGCATTTT
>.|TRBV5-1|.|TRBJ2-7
CASSLAGLATGFYEQYF
TGCGCCAGCAGCTTGGCCGGCTTAGCGACCGGTTTCTACGAGCAGTACTTC
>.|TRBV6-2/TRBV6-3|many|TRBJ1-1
CASSYRFREQMGGTEAFF
TGTGCCAGCAGTTACCGGTTCCGCGAGCAGATGGGGGGCACTGAAGCTTTCTTT
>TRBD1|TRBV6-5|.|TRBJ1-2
CASSYGQGAYGYTF
TGTGCCAGCAGTTACGGACAGGGGGCCTATGGCTACACCTTC
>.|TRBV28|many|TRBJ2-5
CASETSGAGAETQYF
TGTGCCAGCGAAACTTCGGGGGCCGGGGCAGAGACCCAGTACTTC
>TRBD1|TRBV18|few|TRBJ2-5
CASSPPGTGRETQYF
TGTGCCAGCTCACCACCAGGGACAGGGAGAGAGACCCAGTACTTC
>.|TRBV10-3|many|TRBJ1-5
CGFFTVYSNQPQHF
TGTGGCTTCTTCACAGTTTATAGCAATCAGCCCCAGCATTTT